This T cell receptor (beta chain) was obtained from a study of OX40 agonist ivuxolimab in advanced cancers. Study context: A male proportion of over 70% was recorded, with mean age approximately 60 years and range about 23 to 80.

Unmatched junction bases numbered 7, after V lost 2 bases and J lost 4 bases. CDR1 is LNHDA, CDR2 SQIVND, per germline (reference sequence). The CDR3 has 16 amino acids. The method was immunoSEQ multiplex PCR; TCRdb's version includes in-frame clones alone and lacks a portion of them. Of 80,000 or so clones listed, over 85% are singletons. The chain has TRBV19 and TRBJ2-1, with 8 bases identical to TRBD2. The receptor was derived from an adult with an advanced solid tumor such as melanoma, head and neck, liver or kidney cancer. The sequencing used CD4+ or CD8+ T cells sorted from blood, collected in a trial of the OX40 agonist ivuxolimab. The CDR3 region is CASSIKTSGWYNEQFF. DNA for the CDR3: TGTGCCAGTAGTATAAAAACTAGCGGTTGGTACAATGAGCAGTTCTTC.